Below are 10 T cell receptor beta chains sequenced from a single sample in a study of response to subunit inactivated influenza vaccine. MiXCR, applied by TCRdb to the RT-PCR reads, yields one record per CDR3 protein. The sample lists about 780,000 distinct CDR3 sequences; less than 20% were seen once. This material consisted of PBMCs from blood, taken around 5 days after vaccination. Receptors originate from a man aged 50-59 years who received an inactivated influenza vaccine.

The chain uses TRBV5-1 and TRBJ2-2, with unresolved D. With 0 bases removed from V and 5 bases from J, the gap between germline ends came to 8 bases. Germline CDR1 is SGHRS and CDR2 is YFSETQ. The CDR3 is made up of 14 amino acids. In nucleotides, the CDR3 is TGCGCCAGCAGCTTGGGTGGTCAGACCGGGGAGCTGTTTTTT. It is translated as CASSLGGQTGELFF.

This clonotype came up a few times. The chain has TRBV10-3 and TRBJ1-1; D ambiguous. CDR1 and CDR2 from the germline V gene are ENHRY and SYGVKD. There are 15 residues in the CDR3. V was trimmed by 0 bases and J by 1 base, leaving 9 bases between them. The CDR3 coding sequence is TGTGCCATCAGTGAGTCGAGTCAAGGGAACACTGAAGCTTTCTTT. Translation: CAISESSQGNTEAFF.

DNA of the CDR3: TGTGCCAGCAGCTTAAAGGTGGGACACCACTCCTACGAGCAGTACTTC. Amino acid sequence: CASSLKVGHHSYEQYF. The chain links TRBV7-9 to TRBJ2-7; TRBD1 is a possible D gene (6 bases). This CDR3 region has 16 residues. V gave up 2 bases and J gave up 0 bases, with 14 bases separating them. Germline V gives CDR1 SEHNR, CDR2 FQNEAQ (reference sequence).

This clonotype was detected many times. The V call is TRBV15, the J call TRBJ2-7; the D gene is possibly TRBD2 (5 bases). The CDR3 extends over 14 amino acids. V was shortened by 0 bases and J by 2 bases, with 8 bases between the two germline ends. Per germline, CDR1 LNHNV and CDR2 YYDKDF (reference sequence). The CDR3 sequence: CATSRDKGAYEQYF. CDR3 bases: TGTGCCACCAGCAGAGATAAGGGAGCCTACGAGCAGTACTTC.

This clonotype appeared a few times. This rearrangement joins TRBV28 to TRBJ2-7, with a tentative D call TRBD1 (5 bases). There are 15 residues in the CDR3. CDR1 and CDR2 from the germline V gene are MDHEN and SYDVKM. Between the trimmed V and J ends, which lost 4 bases and 2 bases, there was a span of 15 bases. CDR3 protein: CASSSHGLGAYEQYF. The CDR3 nucleotides are TGTGCCAGCAGTTCCCATGGGCTAGGGGCCTACGAGCAGTACTTC.

This clonotype was picked up a small number of times. The rearrangement joins TRBV12-3 or TRBV12-4 to TRBJ2-2, with D hard to call. Trimming pared 3 bases from V and 3 bases from J, leaving 14 bases between. The CDR3 has 16 amino acids. This chain's CDR3 is CASSFGPPKDTGELFF. The DNA of the CDR3 is TGTGCCAGCAGTTTCGGCCCCCCCAAAGACACCGGGGAGCTGTTTTTT.

A few counts support this clonotype. The gene calls are TRBV11-2 and TRBJ2-7; D unclear. Germline CDR1 SGHAT, CDR2 FQNNGV. V lost 5 bases to trimming and J lost 3 bases, with 17 bases between them. The length of the CDR3 is 15 residues. In DNA form, the CDR3 reads TGTGCCAGCAGCATTACACACCGTCCTTTCTACGAGCAGTACTTC. Residues: CASSITHRPFYEQYF.

This chain links TRBV20-1 with TRBJ1-2; weak D call: TRBD1 (5 bases). CDR3 length equals 13 residues. Germline V gives CDR1 DFQATT, CDR2 SNEGSKA (reference sequence). Between the trimmed V and J ends, which lost 0 bases and 5 bases, there was a span of 10 bases. The CDR3 nucleotides read TGCAGTGCTAGAGATGGGACGGAATATGGCTACACCTTC. It translates to CSARDGTEYGYTF.

This clonotype was seen a handful of times. The chain uses TRBV3-1 and TRBJ2-1; D is uncertain. V was pared by 1 base and J by 3 bases, with 7 bases between. Germline-derived CDR1 and CDR2 are LGHDT and YNNKEL (reference sequence). This CDR3 region has 14 residues. The CDR3 DNA sequence: TGTGCCAGCAGCCAAGGGCGGAGCTACAATGAGCAGTTCTTC. It specifies CASSQGRSYNEQFF.

The chain carries TRBV29-1 and TRBJ2-5; D tentatively reads TRBD1 or TRBD2 (5 bases each). V dropped 6 bases and J dropped 0 bases, with 20 bases sitting between them. Looked up from germline, CDR1 is SQVTM and CDR2 is ANQGSEA. The CDR3 extends over 16 amino acids. CDR3 bases: TGCAGCGTCGAGAGGGGCGGGCTAGGTAACCAAGAGACCCAGTACTTC. This sequence encodes CSVERGGLGNQETQYF.